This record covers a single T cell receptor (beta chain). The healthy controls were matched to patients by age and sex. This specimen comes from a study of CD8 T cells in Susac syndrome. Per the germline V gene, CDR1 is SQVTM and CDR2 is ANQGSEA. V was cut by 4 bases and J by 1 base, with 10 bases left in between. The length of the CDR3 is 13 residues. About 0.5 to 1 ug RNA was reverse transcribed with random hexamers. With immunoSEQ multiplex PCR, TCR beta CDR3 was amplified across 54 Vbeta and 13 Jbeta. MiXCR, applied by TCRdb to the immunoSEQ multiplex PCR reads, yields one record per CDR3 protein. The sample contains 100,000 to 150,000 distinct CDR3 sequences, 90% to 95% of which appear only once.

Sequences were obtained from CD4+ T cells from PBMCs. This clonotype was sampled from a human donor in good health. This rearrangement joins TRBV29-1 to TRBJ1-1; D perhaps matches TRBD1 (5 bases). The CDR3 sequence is CSVGDRSNTEAFF. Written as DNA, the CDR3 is TGCAGCGTTGGAGACAGATCGAACACTGAAGCTTTCTTT.